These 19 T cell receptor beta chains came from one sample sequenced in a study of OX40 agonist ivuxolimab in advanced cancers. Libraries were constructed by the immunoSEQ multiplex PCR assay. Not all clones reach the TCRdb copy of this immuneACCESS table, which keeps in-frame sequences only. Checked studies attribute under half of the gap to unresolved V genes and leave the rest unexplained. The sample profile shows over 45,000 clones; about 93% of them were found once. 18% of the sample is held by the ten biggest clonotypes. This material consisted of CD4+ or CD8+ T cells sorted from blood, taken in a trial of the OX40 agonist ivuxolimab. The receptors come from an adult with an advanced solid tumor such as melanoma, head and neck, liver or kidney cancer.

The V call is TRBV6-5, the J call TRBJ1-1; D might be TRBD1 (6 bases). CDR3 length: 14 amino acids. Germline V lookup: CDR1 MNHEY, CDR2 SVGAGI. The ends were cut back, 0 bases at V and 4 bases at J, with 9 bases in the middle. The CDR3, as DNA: TGTGCCAGCAGTTACTCAGAGGGGGGCACTGAAGCTTTCTTT. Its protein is CASSYSEGGTEAFF.

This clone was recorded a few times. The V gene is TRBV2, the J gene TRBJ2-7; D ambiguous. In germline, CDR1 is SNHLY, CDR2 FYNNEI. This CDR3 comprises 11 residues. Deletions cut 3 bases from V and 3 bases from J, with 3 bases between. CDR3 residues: CASSDSYEQYF. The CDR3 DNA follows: TGTGCCAGCAGTGACAGCTACGAGCAGTACTTC.

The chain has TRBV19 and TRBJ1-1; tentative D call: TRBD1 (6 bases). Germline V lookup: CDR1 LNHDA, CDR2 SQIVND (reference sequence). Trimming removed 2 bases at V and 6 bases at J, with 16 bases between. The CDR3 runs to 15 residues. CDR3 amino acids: CASSILGGLGPEAFF. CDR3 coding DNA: TGTGCCAGTAGTATACTAGGGGGGCTGGGACCTGAAGCTTTCTTT.

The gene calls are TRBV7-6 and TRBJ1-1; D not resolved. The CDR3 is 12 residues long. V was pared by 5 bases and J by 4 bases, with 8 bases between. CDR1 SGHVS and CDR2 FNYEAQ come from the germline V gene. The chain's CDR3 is CASSQWGTEAFF. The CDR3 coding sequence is TGTGCCAGCAGCCAGTGGGGCACTGAAGCTTTCTTT.

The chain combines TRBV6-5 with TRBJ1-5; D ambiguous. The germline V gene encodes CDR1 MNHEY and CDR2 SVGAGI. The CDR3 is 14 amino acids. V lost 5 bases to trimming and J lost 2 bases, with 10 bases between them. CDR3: CASSLSGGNQPQHF. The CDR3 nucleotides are TGTGCCAGCAGTCTCTCGGGTGGCAATCAGCCCCAGCATTTT.

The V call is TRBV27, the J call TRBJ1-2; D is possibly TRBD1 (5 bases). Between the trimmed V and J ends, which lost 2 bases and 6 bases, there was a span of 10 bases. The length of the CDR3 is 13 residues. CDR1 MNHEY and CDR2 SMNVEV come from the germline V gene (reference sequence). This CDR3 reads CASSLNGAHGYTF. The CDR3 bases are TGTGCCAGCAGTTTAAATGGGGCACATGGCTACACCTTC.

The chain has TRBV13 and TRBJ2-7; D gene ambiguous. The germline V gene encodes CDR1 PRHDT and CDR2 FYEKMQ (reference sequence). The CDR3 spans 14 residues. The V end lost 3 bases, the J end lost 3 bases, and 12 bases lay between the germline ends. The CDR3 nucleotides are TGTGCCAGCAGCTTGCGGAACGTAGGCTACGAGCAGTACTTC. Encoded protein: CASSLRNVGYEQYF.

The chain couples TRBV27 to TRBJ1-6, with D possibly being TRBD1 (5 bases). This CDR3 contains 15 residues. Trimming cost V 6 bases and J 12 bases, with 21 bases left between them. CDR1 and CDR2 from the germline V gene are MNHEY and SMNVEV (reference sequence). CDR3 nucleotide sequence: TGTGCCAGCAGCGAAGTCGGGGGTTGGGAGGGACCCCTCCACTTT. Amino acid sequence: CASSEVGGWEGPLHF.

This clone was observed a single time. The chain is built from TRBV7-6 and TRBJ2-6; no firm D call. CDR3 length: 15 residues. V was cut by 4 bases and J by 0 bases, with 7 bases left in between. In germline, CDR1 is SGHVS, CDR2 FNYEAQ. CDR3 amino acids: CASSSIPSGANVLTF. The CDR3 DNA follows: TGTGCCAGCAGCTCCATCCCCTCTGGGGCCAACGTCCTGACTTTC.

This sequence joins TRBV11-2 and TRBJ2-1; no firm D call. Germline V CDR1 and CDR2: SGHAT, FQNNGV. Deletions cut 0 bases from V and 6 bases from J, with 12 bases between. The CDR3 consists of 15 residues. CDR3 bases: TGTGCCAGCAGCTTAGATGGCCGGGTCTCCAATGAGCAGTTCTTC. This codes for CASSLDGRVSNEQFF.

CDR3 region: CASSLARSTPKPYNEQFF. CDR3 sequence (DNA): TGTGCCAGCAGCTTAGCGAGGAGCACCCCAAAGCCCTACAATGAGCAGTTCTTC. This chain links TRBV7-8 with TRBJ2-1; D remains unclear. This CDR3 spans 18 amino acids. The V gene's germline CDR1 is SGHVS and CDR2 FQNEAQ. V shed 0 bases and J shed 2 bases, with 17 bases lying between them. Based on the CDR3 plus reference TRBV7-8 and TRBJ2-1, the full variable domain is GAGVSQSPRYKVAKRGQDVALRCDPISGHVSLFWYQQALGQGPEFLTYFQNEAQLDKSGLPSDRFFAERPEGSVSTLKIQRTQQEDSAVYLCASSLARSTPKPYNEQFFGPGTRLTVL.

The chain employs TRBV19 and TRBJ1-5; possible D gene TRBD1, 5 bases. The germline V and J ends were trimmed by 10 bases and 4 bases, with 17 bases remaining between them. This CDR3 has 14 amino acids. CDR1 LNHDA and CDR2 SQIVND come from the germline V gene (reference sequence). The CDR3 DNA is TGTGCCACGCGGTGGGGAAGGGGAAATCAGCCCCAGCATTTT. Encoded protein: CATRWGRGNQPQHF. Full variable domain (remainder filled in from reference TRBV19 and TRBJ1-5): DGGITQSPKYLFRKEGQNVTLSCEQNLNHDAMYWYRQDPGQGLRLIYYSQIVNDFQKGDIAEGYSVSREKKESFPLTVTSAQKNPTAFYLCATRWGRGNQPQHFGDGTRLSIL.

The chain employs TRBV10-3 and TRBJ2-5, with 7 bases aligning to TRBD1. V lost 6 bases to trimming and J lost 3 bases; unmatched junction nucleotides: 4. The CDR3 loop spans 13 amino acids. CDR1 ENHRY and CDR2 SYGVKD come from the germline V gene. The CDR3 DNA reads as TGTGCCATCAGCCGGGACAGTGAAGAGACCCAGTACTTC. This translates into CAISRDSEETQYF.

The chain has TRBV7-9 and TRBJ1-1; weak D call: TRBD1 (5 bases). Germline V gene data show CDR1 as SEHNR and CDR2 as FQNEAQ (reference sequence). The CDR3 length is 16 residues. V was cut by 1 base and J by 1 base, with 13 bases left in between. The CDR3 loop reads CASSLVGDPGNTEAFF. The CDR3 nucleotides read TGTGCCAGCAGCTTAGTGGGGGACCCTGGGAACACTGAAGCTTTCTTT.

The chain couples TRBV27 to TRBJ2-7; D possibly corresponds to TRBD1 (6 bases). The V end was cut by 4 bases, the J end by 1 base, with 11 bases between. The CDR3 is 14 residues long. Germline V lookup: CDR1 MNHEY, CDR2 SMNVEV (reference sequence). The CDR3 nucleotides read TGTGCCAGCAGTTACAGGGCGGGTTCCTACGAGCAGTACTTC. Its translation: CASSYRAGSYEQYF.

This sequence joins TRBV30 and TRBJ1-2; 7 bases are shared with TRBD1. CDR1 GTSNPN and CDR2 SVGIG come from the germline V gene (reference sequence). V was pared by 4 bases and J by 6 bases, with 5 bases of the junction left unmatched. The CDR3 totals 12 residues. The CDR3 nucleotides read TGTGCCTGGATGACAGGGTTCAATGGCTACACCTTC. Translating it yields CAWMTGFNGYTF.

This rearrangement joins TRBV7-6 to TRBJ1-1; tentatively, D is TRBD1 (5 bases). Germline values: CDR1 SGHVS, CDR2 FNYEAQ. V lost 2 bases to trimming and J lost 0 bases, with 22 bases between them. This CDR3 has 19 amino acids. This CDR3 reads CASSLFAGLKSLVNTEAFF. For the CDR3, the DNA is TGTGCCAGCAGCTTATTTGCGGGACTCAAGTCGTTGGTGAACACTGAAGCTTTCTTT.

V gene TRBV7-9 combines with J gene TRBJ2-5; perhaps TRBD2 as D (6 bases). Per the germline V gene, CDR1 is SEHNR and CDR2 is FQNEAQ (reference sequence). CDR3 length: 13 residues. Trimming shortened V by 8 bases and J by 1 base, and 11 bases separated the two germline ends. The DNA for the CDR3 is TGTGCCAGCCTCGGGACTTTCCAAGAGACCCAGTACTTC. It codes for CASLGTFQETQYF. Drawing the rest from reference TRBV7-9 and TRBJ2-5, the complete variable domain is DTGVSQNPRHKITKRGQNVTFRCDPISEHNRLYWYRQTLGQGPEFLTYFQNEAQLEKSRLLSDRFSAERPKGSFSTLEIQRTEQGDSAMYLCASLGTFQETQYFGPGTRLLVL.

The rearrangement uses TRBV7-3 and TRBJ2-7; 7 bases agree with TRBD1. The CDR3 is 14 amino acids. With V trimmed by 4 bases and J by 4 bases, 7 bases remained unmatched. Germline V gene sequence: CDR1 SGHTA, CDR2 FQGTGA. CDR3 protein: CASSSSGQQYEQYF. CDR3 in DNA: TGTGCCAGCAGCTCCTCGGGACAGCAATACGAGCAGTACTTC.